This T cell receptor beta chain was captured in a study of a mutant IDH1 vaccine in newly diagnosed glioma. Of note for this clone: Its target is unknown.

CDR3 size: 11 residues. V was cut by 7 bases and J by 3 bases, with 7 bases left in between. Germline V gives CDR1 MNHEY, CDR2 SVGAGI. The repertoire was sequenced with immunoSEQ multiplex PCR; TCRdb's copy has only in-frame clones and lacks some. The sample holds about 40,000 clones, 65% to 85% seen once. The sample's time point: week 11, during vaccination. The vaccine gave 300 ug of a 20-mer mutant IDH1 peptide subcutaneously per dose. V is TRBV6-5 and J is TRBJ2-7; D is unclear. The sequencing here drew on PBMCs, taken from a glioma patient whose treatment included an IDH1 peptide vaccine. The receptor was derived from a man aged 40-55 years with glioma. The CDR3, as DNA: TGTGCCAGCACCGATTTCTACGAGCAGTACTTC. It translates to CASTDFYEQYF.